A few counts support the clone carrying this T cell receptor beta chain. Its antigen is still unknown. This CDR3 spans 16 amino acids. V shed 5 bases, J shed 2 bases, and the junction held 12 bases outside the gene matches. Germline V gene data show CDR1 as SGHRS and CDR2 as YFSETQ. The sample originates from a study of response to subunit inactivated influenza vaccine. TCRdb recomputed calls from the RT-PCR reads with MiXCR, one row per CDR3 protein. This sample has 500,000 to 750,000 distinct CDR3 sequences, with around 15% found just once. Study-wide findings and caveats: Each seasonal influenza vaccination, the authors suggested, recruits few new T cells.

This sequence joins TRBV5-1 and TRBJ2-5; 7 nucleotides agree with TRBD2. The source of this sequence is a man between 50 and 59 years old who received an inactivated influenza vaccine. Sequenced material: PBMCs from blood, taken 12 days after vaccination. The CDR3: CASRRGSSGLQETQYF. The CDR3 nucleotides read TGCGCCAGCAGGAGGGGTTCTAGCGGCTTACAAGAGACCCAGTACTTC.